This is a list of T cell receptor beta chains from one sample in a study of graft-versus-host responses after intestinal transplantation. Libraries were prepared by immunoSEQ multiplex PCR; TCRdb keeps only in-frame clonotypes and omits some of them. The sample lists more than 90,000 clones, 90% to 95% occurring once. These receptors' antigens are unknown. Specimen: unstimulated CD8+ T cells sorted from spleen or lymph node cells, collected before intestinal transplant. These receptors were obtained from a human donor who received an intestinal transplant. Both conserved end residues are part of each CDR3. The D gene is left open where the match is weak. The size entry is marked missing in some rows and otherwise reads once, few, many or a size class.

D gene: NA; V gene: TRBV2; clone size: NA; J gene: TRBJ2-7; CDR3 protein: CASIGDYEQYF; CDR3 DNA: TGTGCCAGCATCGGGGACTACGAGCAGTACTTC
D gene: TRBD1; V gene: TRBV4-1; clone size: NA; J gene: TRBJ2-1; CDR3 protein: CASSQEPGQVYNEQFF; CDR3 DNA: TGCGCCAGCAGCCAAGAACCGGGACAGGTCTACAATGAGCAGTTCTTC
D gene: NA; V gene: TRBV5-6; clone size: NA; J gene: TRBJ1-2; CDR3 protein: CASSLVAAGSHLWGYTF; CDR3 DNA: TGTGCCAGCAGCTTGGTAGCTGCCGGTTCTCACCTCTGGGGCTACACCTTC
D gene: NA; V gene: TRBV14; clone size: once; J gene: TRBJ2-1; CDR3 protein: CASSGGAGYNEQFF; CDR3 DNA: TGTGCCAGCAGCGGGGGTGCGGGGTACAATGAGCAGTTCTTC
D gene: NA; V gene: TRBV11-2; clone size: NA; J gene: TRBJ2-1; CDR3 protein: CASSLGFGTTINQFF; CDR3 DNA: TGTGCCAGCAGCTTAGGGTTCGGGACAACCATAAATCAGTTCTTC
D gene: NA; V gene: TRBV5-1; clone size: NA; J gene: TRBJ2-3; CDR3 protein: CASSLSLANTDTQYF; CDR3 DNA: TGCGCCAGCAGCTTGTCTCTAGCTAACACAGATACGCAGTATTTT
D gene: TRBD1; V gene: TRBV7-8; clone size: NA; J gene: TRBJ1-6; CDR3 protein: CASSHRQGGSPLHF; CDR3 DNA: TGTGCCAGCAGCCACCGACAGGGAGGTTCACCCCTCCACTTT
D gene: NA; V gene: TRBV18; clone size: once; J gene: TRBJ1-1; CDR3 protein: CASSPGTLQRGSEAFF; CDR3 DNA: TGTGCCAGCTCACCCGGGACACTCCAAAGAGGCTCTGAAGCTTTCTTT
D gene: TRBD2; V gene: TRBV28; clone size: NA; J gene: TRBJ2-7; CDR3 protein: CASSFRGGRDEQYF; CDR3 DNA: TGTGCCAGCAGTTTCCGGGGAGGGAGGGACGAGCAGTACTTC
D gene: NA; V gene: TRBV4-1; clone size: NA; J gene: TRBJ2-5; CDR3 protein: CASSQDSAPAETQYF; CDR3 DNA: TGCGCCAGCAGCCAAGATTCGGCCCCAGCGGAGACCCAGTACTTC
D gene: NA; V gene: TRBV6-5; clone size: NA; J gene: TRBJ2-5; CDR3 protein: CASSYGGTGPGETQYF; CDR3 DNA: TGTGCCAGCAGTTACGGGGGCACAGGGCCGGGGGAGACCCAGTACTTC
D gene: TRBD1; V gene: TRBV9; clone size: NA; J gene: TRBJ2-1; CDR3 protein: CASSAGTGVDEQFF; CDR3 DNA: TGTGCCAGCAGCGCCGGGACAGGGGTCGATGAGCAGTTCTTC
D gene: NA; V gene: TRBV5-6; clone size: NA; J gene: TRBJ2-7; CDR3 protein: CATQIRVSYEQYF; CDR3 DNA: TGTGCCACCCAGATCAGGGTTTCCTACGAGCAGTACTTC
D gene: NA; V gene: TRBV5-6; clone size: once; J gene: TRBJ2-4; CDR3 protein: CASSTGGLQIQYF; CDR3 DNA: TGTGCCAGCAGCACTGGCGGACTTCAGATTCAGTACTTC
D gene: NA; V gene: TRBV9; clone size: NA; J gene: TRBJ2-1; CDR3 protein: CASSGGWAGANEQFF; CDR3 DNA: TGTGCCAGCAGCGGGGGGTGGGCAGGGGCTAATGAGCAGTTCTTC
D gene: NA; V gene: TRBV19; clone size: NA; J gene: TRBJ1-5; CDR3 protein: CASSGLWEPQHF; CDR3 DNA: TGTGCCAGTAGCGGACTTTGGGAGCCCCAGCATTTT
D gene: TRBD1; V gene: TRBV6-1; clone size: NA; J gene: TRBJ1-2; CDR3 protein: CASSEAWAGQGLSGYGYTF; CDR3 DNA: TGTGCCAGCAGTGAAGCATGGGCGGGACAGGGGCTTTCCGGCTATGGCTACACCTTC
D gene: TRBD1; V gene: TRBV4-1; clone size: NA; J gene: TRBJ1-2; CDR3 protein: CASSQGTGYGYTF; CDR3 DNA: TGCGCCAGCAGCCAAGGGACAGGCTATGGCTACACCTTC
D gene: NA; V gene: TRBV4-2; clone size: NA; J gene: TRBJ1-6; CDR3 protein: CASKRADNSPLHF; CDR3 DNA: TGTGCCAGCAAGCGGGCGGATAATTCACCCCTCCACTTT
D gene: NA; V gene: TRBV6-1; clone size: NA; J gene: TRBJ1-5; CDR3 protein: CASSNTINQPQHF; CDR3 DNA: TGTGCCAGCAGCAATACTATCAATCAGCCCCAGCATTTT
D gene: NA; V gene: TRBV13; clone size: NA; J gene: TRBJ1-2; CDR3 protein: CASTIRTSNYGYTF; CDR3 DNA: TGTGCCTCCACAATTAGGACATCTAACTATGGCTACACCTTC
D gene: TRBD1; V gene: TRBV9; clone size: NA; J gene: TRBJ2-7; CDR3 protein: CASSIRDSEDYEQYF; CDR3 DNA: TGTGCCAGCAGCATAAGGGACAGTGAGGACTACGAGCAGTACTTC
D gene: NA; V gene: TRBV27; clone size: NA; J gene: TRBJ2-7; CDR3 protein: CASSFRSSYEQYF; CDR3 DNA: TGTGCCAGCAGTTTTCGGAGCTCCTACGAGCAGTACTTC
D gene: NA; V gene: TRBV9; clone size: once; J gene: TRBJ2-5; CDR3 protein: CASSGAQETQYF; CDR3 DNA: TGTGCCAGCAGCGGGGCCCAAGAGACCCAGTACTTC
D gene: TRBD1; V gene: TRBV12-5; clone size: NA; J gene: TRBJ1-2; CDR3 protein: CASGLPGTDLGYTF; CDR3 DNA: TGTGCTAGTGGTTTGCCTGGGACAGATCTTGGCTACACCTTC
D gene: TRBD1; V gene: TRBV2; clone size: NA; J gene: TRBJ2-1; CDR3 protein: CASSESGGHNEQFF; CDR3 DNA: TGTGCCAGCAGTGAATCAGGGGGCCACAATGAGCAGTTCTTC
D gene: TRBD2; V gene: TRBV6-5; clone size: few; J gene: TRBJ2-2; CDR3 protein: CASSFGLALNTGELFF; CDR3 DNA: TGTGCCAGCAGTTTCGGACTAGCACTGAACACCGGGGAGCTGTTTTTT
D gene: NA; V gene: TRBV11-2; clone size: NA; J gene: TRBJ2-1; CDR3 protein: CASSLAKSSYNEQFF; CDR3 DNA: TGTGCCAGCAGCTTAGCGAAGAGCTCCTACAATGAGCAGTTCTTC
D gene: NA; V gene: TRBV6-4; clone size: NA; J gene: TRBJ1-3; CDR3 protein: CASSEGAGGNTIYF; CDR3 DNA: TGTGCCAGCAGTGAAGGGGCCGGAGGAAACACCATATATTTT
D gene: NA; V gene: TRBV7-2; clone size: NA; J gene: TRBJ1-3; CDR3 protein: CASSLDWGVSGNTIYF; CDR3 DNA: TGTGCCAGCAGCTTAGATTGGGGGGTTTCTGGAAACACCATATATTTT
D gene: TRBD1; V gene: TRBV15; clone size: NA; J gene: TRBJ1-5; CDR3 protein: CATSRTGGTQPQHF; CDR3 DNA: TGTGCCACCAGCAGGACAGGGGGTACTCAGCCCCAGCATTTT
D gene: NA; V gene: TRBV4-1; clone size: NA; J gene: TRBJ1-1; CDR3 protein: CASSQEYIQNTEAFF; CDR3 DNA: TGCGCCAGCAGCCAAGAATACATTCAGAACACTGAAGCTTTCTTT
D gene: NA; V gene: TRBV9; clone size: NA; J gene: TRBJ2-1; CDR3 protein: CASSESLSSYNEQFF; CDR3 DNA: TGTGCCAGCAGCGAAAGCCTAAGCTCCTACAATGAGCAGTTCTTC
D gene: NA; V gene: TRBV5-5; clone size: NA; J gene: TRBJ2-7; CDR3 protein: CASSLSGSFYEQYF; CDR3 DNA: TGTGCCAGCAGCTTGTCCGGGTCCTTCTACGAGCAGTACTTC
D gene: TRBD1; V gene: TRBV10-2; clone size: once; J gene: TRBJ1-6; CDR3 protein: CASSSTGGDSPLHF; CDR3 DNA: TGCGCCAGCAGTTCGACAGGGGGGGATTCACCCCTCCACTTT
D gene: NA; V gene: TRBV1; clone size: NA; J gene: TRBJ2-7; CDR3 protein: CTSSQITPRTESYEQYF; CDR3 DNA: TGCACCAGCAGCCAGATCACTCCCCGGACAGAGTCCTACGAGCAGTACTTC
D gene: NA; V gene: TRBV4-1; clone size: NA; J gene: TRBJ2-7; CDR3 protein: CASSLDMNYEQYF; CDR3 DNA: TGCGCCAGCAGCCTGGACATGAACTACGAGCAGTACTTC
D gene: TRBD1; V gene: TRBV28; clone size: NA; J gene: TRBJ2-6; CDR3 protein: CASSPLDREANVLTF; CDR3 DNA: TGTGCCAGCAGTCCCCTCGACAGGGAGGCCAACGTCCTGACTTTC
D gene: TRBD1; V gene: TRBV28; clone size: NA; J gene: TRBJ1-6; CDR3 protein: CASRPTGGPNSPLHF; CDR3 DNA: TGTGCCAGCAGGCCGACAGGGGGTCCGAATTCACCCCTCCACTTT
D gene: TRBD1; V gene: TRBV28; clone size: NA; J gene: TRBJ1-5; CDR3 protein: CASSPRTGGINQPQHF; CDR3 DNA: TGTGCCAGCAGTCCCCGGACAGGGGGAATCAATCAGCCCCAGCATTTT
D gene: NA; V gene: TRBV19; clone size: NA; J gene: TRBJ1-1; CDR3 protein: CASSIPIEGTEAFF; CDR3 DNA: TGTGCCAGTAGTATCCCGATTGAGGGAACTGAAGCTTTCTTT
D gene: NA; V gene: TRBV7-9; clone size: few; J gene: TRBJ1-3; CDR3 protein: CASSPRVSGVGNTIYF; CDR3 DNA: TGTGCCAGCAGCCCCAGAGTATCAGGGGTTGGAAACACCATATATTTT
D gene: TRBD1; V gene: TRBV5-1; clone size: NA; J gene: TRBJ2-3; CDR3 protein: CASSPAGQGAGDTQYF; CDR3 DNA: TGCGCCAGCAGCCCGGCAGGACAGGGGGCTGGGGATACGCAGTATTTT
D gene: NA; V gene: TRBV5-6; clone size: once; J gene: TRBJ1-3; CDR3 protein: CASSLYQNGGAAGNTIYF; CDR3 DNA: TGTGCCAGCAGCTTGTACCAGAATGGGGGGGCGGCTGGAAACACCATATATTTT
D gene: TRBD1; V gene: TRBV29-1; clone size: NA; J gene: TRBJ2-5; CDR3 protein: CSVAGGEKTQYF; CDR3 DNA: TGCAGCGTTGCAGGGGGCGAGAAGACCCAGTACTTC
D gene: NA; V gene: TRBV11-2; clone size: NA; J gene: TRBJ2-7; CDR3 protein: CASSSFPRGYEQYF; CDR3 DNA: TGTGCCAGCAGCTCGTTCCCTCGGGGCTACGAGCAGTACTTC
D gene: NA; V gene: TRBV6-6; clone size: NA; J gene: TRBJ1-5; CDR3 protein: CASSYSETGNQPQHF; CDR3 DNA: TGTGCCAGCAGTTACTCCGAGACAGGAAATCAGCCCCAGCATTTT
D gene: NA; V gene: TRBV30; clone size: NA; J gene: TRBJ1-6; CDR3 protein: CAWNFASPADYNSPLHF; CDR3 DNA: TGTGCCTGGAACTTTGCCTCCCCTGCCGACTATAATTCACCCCTCCACTTT
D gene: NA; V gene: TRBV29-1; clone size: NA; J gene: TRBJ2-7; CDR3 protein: CSVGGSGYEQYF; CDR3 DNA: TGCAGCGTTGGTGGCAGCGGATACGAGCAGTACTTC
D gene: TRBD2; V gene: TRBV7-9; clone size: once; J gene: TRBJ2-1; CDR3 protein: CASGTSGLKSYNEQFF; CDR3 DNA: TGTGCCAGCGGGACTAGCGGGTTAAAATCCTACAATGAGCAGTTCTTC
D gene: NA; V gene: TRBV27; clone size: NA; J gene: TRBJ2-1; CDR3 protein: CASGLGGNEQFF; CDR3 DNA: TGTGCCAGCGGACTAGGGGGCAATGAGCAGTTCTTC
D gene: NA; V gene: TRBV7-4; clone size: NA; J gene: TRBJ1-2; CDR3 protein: CASTHRDGYTF; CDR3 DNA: TGTGCCAGCACCCACAGGGATGGCTACACCTTC
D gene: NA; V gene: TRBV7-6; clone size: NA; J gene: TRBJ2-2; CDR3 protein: CASSLAPGGAGELFF; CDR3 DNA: TGTGCCAGCAGCTTAGCTCCTGGAGGGGCCGGGGAGCTGTTTTTT
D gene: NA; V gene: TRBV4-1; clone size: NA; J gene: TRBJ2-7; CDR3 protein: CASSQNSGPTYEQYF; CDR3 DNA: TGCGCCAGCAGCCAAAACAGCGGACCCACCTACGAGCAGTACTTC
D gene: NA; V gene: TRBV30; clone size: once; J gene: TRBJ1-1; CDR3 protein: CAWSVHVQNTEAFF; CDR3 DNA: TGTGCCTGGAGTGTACACGTCCAGAACACTGAAGCTTTCTTT
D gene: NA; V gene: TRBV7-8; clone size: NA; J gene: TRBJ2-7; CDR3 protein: CASSLPRADSYEQYF; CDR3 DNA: TGTGCCAGCAGCTTACCCCGTGCAGACTCCTACGAGCAGTACTTC
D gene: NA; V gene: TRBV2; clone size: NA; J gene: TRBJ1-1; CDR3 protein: CASSVRTAFTEAFF; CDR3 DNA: TGTGCCAGCAGTGTTAGGACAGCGTTCACTGAAGCTTTCTTT
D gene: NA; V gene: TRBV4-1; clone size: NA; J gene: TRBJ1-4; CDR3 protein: CASSQIIPGVGEKLFF; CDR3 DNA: TGCGCCAGCAGCCAAATCATTCCGGGTGTGGGTGAAAAACTGTTTTTT
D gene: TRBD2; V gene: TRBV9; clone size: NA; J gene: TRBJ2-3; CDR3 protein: CASSVSGGSTDTQYF; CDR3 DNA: TGTGCCAGCAGCGTATCGGGAGGAAGCACAGATACGCAGTATTTT
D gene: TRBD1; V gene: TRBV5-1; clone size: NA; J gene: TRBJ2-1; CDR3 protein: CASSLMGTEAYNEQFF; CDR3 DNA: TGCGCCAGCAGCTTGATGGGGACAGAGGCTTACAATGAGCAGTTCTTC